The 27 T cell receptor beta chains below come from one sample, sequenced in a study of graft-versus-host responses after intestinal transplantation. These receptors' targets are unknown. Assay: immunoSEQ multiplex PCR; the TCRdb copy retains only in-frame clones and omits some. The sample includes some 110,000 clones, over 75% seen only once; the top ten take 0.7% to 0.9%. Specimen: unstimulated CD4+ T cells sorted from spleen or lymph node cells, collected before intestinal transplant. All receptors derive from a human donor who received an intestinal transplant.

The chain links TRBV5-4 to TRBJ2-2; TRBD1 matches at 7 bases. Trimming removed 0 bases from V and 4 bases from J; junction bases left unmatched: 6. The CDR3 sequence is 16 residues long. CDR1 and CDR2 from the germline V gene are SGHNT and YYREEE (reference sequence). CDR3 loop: CASSLEWTGSTGELFF. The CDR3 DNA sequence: TGTGCCAGCAGCTTGGAGTGGACAGGCTCCACCGGGGAGCTGTTTTTT.

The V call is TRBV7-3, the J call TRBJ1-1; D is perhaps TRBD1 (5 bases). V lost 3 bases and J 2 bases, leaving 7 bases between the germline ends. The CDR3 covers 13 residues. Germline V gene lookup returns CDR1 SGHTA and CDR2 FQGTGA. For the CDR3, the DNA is TGTGCCAGCAGCTTCCGGGACAACACTGAAGCTTTCTTT. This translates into CASSFRDNTEAFF.

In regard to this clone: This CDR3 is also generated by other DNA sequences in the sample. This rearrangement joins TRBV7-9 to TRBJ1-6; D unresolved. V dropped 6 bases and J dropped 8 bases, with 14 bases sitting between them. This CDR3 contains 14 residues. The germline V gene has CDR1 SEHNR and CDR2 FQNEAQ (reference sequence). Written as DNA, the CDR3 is TGTGCCAGCAGGCAAACGGGGTATCATTCACCCCTCCACTTT. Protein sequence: CASRQTGYHSPLHF.

The CDR3 coding sequence is TGTGCCAGCAGCAAAGTCAGACGCCCACTAAAAGAAGAGACCCAGTACTTC. This codes for CASSKVRRPLKEETQYF. The chain is built from TRBV21-1 and TRBJ2-5; TRBD2 was called by the table and not checked on the DNA. TRBV21-1 is described as a pseudogene. The CDR3 loop spans 17 amino acids.

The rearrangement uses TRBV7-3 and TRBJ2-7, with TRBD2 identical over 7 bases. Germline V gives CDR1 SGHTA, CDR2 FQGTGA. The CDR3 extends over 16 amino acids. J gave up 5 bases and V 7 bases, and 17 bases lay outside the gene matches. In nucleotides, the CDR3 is TGTGCCAGCAACGAAAGGGAGGGGCCAAGACGACACGAGCAGTACTTC. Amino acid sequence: CASNEREGPRRHEQYF.

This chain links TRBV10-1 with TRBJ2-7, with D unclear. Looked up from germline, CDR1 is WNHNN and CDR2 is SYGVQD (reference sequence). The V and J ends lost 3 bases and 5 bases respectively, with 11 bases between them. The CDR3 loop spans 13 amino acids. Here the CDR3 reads CASSERTWHEQYF. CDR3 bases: TGCGCCAGCAGTGAAAGGACCTGGCACGAGCAGTACTTC.

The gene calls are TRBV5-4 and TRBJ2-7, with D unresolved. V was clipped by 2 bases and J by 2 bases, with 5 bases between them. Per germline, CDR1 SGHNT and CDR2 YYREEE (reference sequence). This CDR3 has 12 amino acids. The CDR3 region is CASSLHTYEQYF. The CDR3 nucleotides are TGTGCCAGCAGCTTACATACCTACGAGCAGTACTTC.

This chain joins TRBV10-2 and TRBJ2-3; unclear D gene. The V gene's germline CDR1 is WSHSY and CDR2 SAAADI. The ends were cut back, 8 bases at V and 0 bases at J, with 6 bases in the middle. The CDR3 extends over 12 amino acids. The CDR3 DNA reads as TGCGCCAGCTCACATAGCACAGATACGCAGTATTTT. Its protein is CASSHSTDTQYF.

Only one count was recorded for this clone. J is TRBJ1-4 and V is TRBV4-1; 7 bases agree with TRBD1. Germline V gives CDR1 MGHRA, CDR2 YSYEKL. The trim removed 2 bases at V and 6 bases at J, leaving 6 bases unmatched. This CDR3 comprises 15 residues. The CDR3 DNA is TGCGCCAGCAGCCAACCCACAGGGGAGCATGAAAAACTGTTTTTT. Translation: CASSQPTGEHEKLFF.

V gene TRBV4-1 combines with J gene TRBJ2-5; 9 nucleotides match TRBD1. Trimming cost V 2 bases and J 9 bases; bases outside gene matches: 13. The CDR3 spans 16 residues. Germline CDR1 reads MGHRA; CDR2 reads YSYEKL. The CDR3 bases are TGCGCCAGCAGCCAAAGTGGTTGGACAGGGGATTTGTCCCAGTACTTC. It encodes CASSQSGWTGDLSQYF.

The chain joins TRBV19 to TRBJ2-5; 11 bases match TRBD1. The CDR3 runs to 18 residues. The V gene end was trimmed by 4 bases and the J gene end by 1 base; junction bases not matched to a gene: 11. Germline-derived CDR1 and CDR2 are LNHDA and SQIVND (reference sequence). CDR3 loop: CASSTGQGALVFQETQYF. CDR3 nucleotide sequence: TGTGCCAGTAGTACTGGACAGGGGGCCCTAGTTTTCCAAGAGACCCAGTACTTC. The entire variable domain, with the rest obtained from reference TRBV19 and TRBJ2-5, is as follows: DGGITQSPKYLFRKEGQNVTLSCEQNLNHDAMYWYRQDPGQGLRLIYYSQIVNDFQKGDIAEGYSVSREKKESFPLTVTSAQKNPTAFYLCASSTGQGALVFQETQYFGPGTRLLVL.

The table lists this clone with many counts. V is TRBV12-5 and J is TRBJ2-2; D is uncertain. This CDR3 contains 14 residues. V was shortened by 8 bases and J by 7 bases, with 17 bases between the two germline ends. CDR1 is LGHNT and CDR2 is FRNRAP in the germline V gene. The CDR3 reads CASYTSWSNGELFF. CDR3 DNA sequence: TGTGCTAGTTACACTTCGTGGTCCAACGGGGAGCTGTTTTTT.

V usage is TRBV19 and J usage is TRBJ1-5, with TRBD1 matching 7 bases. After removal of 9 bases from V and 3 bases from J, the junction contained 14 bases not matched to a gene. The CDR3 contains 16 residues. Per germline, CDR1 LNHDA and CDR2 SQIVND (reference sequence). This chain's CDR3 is CASRPRGRGPNQPQHF. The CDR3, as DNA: TGTGCCAGCCGACCGAGGGGGCGCGGACCCAATCAGCCCCAGCATTTT.

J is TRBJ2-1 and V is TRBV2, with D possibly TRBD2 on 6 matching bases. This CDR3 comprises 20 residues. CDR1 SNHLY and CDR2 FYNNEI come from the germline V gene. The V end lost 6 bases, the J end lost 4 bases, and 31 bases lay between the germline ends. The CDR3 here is CASSAKGSLWGERAYNEQFF. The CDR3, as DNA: TGTGCCAGCAGCGCGAAGGGATCCTTATGGGGGGAAAGAGCTTACAATGAGCAGTTCTTC.

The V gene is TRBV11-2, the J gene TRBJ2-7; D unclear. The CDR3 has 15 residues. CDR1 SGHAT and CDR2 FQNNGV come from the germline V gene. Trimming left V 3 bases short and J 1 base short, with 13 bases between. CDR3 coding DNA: TGTGCCAGCAGCTTGTCGGACGGAAGTTCCTACGAGCAGTACTTC. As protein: CASSLSDGSSYEQYF.

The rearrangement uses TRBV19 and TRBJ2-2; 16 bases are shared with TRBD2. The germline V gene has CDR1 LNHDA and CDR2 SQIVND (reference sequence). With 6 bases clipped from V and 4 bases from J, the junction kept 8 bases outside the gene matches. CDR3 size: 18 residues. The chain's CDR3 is CASRPGLAGGLSTGELFF. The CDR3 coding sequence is TGTGCCAGTAGACCGGGACTAGCGGGAGGGCTTAGCACCGGGGAGCTGTTTTTT.

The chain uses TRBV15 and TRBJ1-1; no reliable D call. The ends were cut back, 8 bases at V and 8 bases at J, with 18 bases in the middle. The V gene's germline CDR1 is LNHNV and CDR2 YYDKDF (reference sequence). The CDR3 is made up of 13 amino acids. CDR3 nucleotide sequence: TGTGCCACCGGCGGGAGACTCCCTCACGAAGCTTTCTTT. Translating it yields CATGGRLPHEAFF.

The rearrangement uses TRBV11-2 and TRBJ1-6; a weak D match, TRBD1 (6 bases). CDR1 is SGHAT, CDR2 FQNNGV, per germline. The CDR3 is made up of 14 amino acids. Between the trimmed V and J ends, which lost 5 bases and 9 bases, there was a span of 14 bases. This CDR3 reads CASSPRGYASPLHF. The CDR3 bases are TGTGCCAGCAGCCCAAGGGGGTACGCTTCACCCCTCCACTTT.

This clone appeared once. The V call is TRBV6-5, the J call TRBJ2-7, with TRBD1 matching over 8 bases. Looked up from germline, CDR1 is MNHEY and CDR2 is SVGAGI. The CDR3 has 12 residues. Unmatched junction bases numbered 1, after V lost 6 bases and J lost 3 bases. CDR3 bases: TGTGCCAGCAGACAGGGGGTCTACGAGCAGTACTTC. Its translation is CASRQGVYEQYF.

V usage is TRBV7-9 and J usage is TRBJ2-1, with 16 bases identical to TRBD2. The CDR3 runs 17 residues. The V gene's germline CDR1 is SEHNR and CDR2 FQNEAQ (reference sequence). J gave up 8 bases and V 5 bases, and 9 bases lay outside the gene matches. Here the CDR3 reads CASSPGTSGRGMDEQFF. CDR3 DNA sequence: TGTGCCAGCAGCCCCGGGACTAGCGGGAGGGGGATGGATGAGCAGTTCTTC.

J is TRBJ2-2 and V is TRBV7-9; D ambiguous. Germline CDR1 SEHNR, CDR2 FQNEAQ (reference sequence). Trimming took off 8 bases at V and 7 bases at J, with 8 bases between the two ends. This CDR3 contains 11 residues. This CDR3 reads CASAKVGELFF. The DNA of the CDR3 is TGTGCCAGCGCTAAGGTCGGGGAGCTGTTTTTT.

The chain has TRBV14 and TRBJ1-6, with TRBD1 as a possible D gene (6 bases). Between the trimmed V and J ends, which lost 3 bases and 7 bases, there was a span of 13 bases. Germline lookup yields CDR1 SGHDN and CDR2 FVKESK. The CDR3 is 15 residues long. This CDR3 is CASSQLGHRNSPLHF. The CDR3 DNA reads TGTGCCAGCAGCCAGTTGGGACACCGAAATTCACCCCTCCACTTT.

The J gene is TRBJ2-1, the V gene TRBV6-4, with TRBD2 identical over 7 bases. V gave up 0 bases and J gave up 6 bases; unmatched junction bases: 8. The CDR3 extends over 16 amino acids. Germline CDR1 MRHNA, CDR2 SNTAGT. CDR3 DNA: TGTGCCAGCAGTGACTCTCAAACTAGCGTCCCCAATGAGCAGTTCTTC. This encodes CASSDSQTSVPNEQFF.

The CDR3 DNA reads as TGTGCCAGCAGCCAGCTTTCCGGCGGGAGGGCCTACAATGAGCAGTTCTTC. This translates into CASSQLSGGRAYNEQFF. The chain is built from TRBV14 and TRBJ2-1; TRBD2 agrees at 9 bases. Germline V gene data show CDR1 as SGHDN and CDR2 as FVKESK. V lost 3 bases and J lost 2; bases outside the gene matches: 8. The CDR3 covers 17 residues.

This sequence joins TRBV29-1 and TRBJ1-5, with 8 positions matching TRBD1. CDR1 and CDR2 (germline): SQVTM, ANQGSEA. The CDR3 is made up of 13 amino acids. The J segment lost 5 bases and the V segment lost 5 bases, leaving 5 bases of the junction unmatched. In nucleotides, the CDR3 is TGCAGCGTTTCGGACAGGGTGGATCAGCCCCAGCATTTT. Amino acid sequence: CSVSDRVDQPQHF. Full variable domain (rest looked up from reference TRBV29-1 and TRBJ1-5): SAVISQKPSRDICQRGTSLTIQCQVDSQVTMMFWYRQQPGQSLTLIATANQGSEATYESGFVIDKFPISRPNLTFSTLTVSNMSPEDSSIYLCSVSDRVDQPQHFGDGTRLSIL.

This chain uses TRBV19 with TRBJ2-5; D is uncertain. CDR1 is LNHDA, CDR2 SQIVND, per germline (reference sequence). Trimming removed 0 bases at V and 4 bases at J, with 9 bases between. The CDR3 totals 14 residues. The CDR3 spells CASSIDARRETQYF. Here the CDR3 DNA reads TGTGCCAGTAGTATAGACGCGCGGCGAGAGACCCAGTACTTC.

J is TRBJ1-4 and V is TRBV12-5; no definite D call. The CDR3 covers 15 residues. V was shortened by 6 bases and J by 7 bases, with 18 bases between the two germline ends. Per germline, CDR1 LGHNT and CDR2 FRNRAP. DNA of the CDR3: TGTGCTAGTGGCTTGCGGCGGGCGGGAGGTGAAAAACTGTTTTTT. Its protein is CASGLRRAGGEKLFF. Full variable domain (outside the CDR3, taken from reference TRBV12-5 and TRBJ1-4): DARVTQTPRHKVTEMGQEVTMRCQPILGHNTVFWYRQTMMQGLELLAYFRNRAPLDDSGMPKDRFSAEMPDATLATLKIQPSEPRDSAVYFCASGLRRAGGEKLFFGSGTQLSVL.